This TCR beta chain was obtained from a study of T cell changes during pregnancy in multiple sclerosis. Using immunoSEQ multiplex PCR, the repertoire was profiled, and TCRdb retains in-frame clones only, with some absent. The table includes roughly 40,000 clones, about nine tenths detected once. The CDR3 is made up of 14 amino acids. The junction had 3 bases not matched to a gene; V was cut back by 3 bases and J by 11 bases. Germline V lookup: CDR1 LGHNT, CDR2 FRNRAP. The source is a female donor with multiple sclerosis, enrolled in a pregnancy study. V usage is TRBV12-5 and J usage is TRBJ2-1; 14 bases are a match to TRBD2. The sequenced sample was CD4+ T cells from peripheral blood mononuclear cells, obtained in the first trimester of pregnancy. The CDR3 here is CASGFGTSGSKQFF. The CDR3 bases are TGTGCTAGTGGTTTCGGGACTAGCGGGAGTAAGCAGTTCTTC. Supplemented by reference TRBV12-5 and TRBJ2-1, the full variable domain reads DARVTQTPRHKVTEMGQEVTMRCQPILGHNTVFWYRQTMMQGLELLAYFRNRAPLDDSGMPKDRFSAEMPDATLATLKIQPSEPRDSAVYFCASGFGTSGSKQFFGPGTRLTVL.